This T cell receptor (beta chain) is drawn from a study of blood T cell repertoires in COVID-19. The length of the CDR3 is 15 residues. J lost 2 bases, V lost 4 bases, and 4 bases had no gene match. Germline loops: CDR1 SGHTA, CDR2 FQGNSA. The protocol was immunoSEQ multiplex PCR, while the TCRdb copy is restricted to in-frame clones and leaves out a portion. The sample lists about 300,000 clones; more than 80% were seen once. The chain uses TRBV7-2 and TRBJ1-1; 10 bases agree with TRBD1. Source material: PBMCs or T cells enriched from blood (not recorded which). This clonotype was obtained from a woman between 25 and 40 years old who had recovered from COVID-19. The CDR3 spells CASSSTGGRNTEAFF. CDR3 nucleotides: TGTGCCAGCAGCTCGACAGGGGGCCGTAACACTGAAGCTTTCTTT.